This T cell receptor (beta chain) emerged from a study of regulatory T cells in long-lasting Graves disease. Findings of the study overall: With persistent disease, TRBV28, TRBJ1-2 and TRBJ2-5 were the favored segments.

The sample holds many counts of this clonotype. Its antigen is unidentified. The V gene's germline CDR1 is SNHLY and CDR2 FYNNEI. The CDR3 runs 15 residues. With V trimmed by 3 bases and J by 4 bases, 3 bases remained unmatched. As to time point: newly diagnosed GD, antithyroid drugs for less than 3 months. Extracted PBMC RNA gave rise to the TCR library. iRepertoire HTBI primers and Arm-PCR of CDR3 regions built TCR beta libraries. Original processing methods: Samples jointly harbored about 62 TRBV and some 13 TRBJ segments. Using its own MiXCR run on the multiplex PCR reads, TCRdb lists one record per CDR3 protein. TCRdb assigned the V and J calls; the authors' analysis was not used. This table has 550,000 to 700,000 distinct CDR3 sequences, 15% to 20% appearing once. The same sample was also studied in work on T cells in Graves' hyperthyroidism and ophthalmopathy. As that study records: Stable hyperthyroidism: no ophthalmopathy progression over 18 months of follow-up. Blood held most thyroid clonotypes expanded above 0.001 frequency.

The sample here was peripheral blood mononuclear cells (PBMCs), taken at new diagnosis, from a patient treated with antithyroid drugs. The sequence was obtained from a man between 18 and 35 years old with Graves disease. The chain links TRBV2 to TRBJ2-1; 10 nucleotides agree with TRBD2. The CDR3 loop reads CASSDPSGGYNEQFF. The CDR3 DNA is TGTGCCAGCAGTGACCCTAGCGGGGGTTACAATGAGCAGTTCTTC.